This TCR beta chain was sequenced in a study of CD8+CD57+ T cells in acquired aplastic anemia. Study-wide findings and caveats: Shared by patients and controls, twenty-nine CD8+ CDR3s were abundant in patients.

Regarding this clonotype: Its antigen is undetermined.

Patients included in sequencing had previously demonstrated CD8+CD57+ cell expansion by flow cytometry. Trimming took 3 bases from V and 2 from J; bases not matched to a gene: 2. CDR3 length: 17 residues. Genomic DNA templated the TCR beta VDJ and CDR3 profiling. TCRdb reanalysed the reads using MiXCR and keeps one entry per CDR3 protein. The sample has roughly 100,000 distinct CDR3 sequences; approximately 73% are singletons. The rearrangement uses TRBV12-3 or TRBV12-4 and TRBJ2-1, with TRBD2 matching over 15 bases. The sequenced sample consisted of sorted CD4+, CD8+, or CD8+CD57+ T cells (not recorded which) from PBMCs. The sequence derives from a human donor with aplastic anemia. Written as DNA, the CDR3 is TGTGCCAGCAGTTTGGGACTAGCGGGAGGTCCCTACAATGAGCAGTTCTTC. This gives the protein CASSLGLAGGPYNEQFF.